The text below deals with one T cell receptor (beta chain). In the authors' workflow: Amplifying reference gene primers gave estimates of nucleated cell counts. Using immunoSEQ multiplex PCR, the repertoire was profiled, and TCRdb retains in-frame clones only, with some absent. V, J and clone size were drawn from that table, and D and trimming were deduced from the DNA. The sample has 130,000 to 150,000 clones; around 80% are singletons. Trimming took 6 bases from V and 4 from J; bases not matched to a gene: 6. This CDR3 is 12 amino acids long. Germline CDR1 reads SQVTM; CDR2 reads ANQGSEA. The data were taken from a study of blood T cell repertoires in COVID-19. Background on the study: Italy, Spain and the United States were the sources of the convalescent and acute COVID-19 samples. In each case, the material was cDNA or gDNA derived from T cells, B-cell-depleted T cells, or PBMCs.

The chain joins TRBV29-1 to TRBJ2-7; TRBD1 aligns across 7 bases. Sequences were obtained from peripheral blood. This receptor was identified in a human donor in a cohort sampled during active COVID-19. The CDR3 sequence: CSVQLQGYEQYF. The CDR3 DNA follows: TGCAGCGTGCAGCTACAGGGGTACGAGCAGTACTTC.